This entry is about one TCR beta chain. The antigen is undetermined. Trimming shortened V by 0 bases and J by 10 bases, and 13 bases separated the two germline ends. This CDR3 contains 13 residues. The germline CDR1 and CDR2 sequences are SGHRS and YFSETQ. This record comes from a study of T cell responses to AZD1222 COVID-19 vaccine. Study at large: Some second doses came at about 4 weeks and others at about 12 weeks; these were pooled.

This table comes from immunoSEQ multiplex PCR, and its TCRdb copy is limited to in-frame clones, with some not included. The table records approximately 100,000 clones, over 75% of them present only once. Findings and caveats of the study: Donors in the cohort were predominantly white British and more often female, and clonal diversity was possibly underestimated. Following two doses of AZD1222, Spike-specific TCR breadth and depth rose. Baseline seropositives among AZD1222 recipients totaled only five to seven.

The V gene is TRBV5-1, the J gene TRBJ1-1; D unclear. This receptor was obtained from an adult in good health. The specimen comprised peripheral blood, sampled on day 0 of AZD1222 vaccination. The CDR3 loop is CASSLGSEGRAFF. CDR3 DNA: TGCGCCAGCAGCTTGGGCAGTGAAGGTCGAGCTTTCTTT. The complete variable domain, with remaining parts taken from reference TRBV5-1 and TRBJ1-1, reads KAGVTQTPRYLIKTRGQQVTLSCSPISGHRSVSWYQQTPGQGLQFLFEYFSETQRNKGNFPGRFSGRQFSNSRSEMNVSTLELGDSALYLCASSLGSEGRAFFGQGTRLTVV.